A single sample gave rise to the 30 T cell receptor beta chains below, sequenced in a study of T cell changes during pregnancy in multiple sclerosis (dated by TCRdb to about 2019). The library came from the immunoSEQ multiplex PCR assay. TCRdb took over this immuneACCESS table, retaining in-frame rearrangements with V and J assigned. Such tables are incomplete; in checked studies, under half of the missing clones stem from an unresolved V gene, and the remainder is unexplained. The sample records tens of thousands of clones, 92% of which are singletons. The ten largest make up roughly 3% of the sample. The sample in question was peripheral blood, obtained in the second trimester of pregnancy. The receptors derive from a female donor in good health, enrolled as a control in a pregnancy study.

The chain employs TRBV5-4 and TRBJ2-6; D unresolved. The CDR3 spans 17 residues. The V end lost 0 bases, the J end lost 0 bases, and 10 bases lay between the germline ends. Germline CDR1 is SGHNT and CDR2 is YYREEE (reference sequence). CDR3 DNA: TGTGCCAGCAGCTTGGGCAGCGTCAGCTCTGGGGCCAACGTCCTGACTTTC. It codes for CASSLGSVSSGANVLTF.

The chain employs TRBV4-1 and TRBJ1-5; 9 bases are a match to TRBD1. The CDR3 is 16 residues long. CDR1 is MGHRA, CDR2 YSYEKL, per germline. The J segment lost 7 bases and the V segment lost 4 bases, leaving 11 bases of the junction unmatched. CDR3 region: CASSRTGTGHGQPQHF. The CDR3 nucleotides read TGCGCCAGCAGCCGGACCGGGACAGGGCACGGCCAGCCCCAGCATTTT.

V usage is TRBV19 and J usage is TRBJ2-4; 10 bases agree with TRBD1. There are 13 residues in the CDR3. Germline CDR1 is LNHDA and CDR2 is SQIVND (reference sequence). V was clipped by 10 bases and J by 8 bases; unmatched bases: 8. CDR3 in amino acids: CATRQGARDIQYF. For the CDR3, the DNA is TGTGCCACCAGACAGGGGGCGAGGGACATTCAGTACTTC.

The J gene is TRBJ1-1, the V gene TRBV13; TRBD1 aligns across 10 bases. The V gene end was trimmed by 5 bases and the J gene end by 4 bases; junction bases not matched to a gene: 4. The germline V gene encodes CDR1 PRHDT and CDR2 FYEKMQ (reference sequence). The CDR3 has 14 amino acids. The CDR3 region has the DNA TGTGCCAGCAGCCTATGGGACAGGGGCACTGAAGCTTTCTTT. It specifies CASSLWDRGTEAFF.

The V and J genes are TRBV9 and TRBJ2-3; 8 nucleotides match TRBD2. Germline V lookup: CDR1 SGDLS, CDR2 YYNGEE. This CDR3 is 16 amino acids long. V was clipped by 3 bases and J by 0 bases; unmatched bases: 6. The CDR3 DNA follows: TGTGCCAGCAGCGGCAGCGGGGGCGGGAGCACAGATACGCAGTATTTT. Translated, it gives CASSGSGGGSTDTQYF. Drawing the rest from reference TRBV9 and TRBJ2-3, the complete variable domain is DSGVTQTPKHLITATGQRVTLRCSPRSGDLSVYWYQQSLDQGLQFLIQYYNGEERAKGNILERFSAQQFPDLHSELNLSSLELGDSALYFCASSGSGGGSTDTQYFGPGTRLTVL.

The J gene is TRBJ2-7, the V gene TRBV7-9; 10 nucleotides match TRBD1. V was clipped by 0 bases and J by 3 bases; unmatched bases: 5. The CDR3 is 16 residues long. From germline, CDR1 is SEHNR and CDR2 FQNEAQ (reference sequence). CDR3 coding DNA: TGTGCCAGCAGCTTAGCGCTAGGGACAGGGGTCTACGAGCAGTACTTC. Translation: CASSLALGTGVYEQYF.

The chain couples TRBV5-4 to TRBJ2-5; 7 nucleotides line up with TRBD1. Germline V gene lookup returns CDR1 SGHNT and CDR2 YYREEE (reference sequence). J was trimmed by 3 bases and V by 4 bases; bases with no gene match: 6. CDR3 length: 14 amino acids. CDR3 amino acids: CASSSFQGEETQYF. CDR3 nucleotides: TGTGCCAGCAGCAGTTTTCAGGGGGAAGAGACCCAGTACTTC.

This chain's CDR3 is CASSFSRVHGYTF. The CDR3 coding sequence is TGTGCCAGCAGTTTTAGTCGGGTACATGGCTACACCTTC. The V call is TRBV5-6, the J call TRBJ1-2; D not resolved. CDR3 length: 13 residues. CDR1 SGHDT and CDR2 YYEEEE come from the germline V gene. The germline V and J ends were trimmed by 5 bases and 6 bases, with 14 bases remaining between them. Together with reference TRBV5-6 and TRBJ1-2, the CDR3 gives the full variable domain: DAGVTQSPTHLIKTRGQQVTLRCSPKSGHDTVSWYQQALGQGPQFIFQYYEEEERQRGNFPDRFSGHQFPNYSSELNVNALLLGDSALYLCASSFSRVHGYTFGSGTRLTVV.

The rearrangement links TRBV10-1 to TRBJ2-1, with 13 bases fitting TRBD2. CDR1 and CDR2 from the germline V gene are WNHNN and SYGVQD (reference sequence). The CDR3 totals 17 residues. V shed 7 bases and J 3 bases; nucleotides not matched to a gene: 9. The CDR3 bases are TGCGCCAGCATAACCGGGACTAGCGGGGCAAACTACAATGAGCAGTTCTTC. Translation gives CASITGTSGANYNEQFF.

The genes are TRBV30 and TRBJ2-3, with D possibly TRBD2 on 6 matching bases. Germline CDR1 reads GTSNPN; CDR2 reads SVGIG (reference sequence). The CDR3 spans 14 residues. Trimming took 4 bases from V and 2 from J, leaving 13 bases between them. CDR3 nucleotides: TGTGCCTGGATATCTGGGAGGCTCACAGATACGCAGTATTTT. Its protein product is CAWISGRLTDTQYF.

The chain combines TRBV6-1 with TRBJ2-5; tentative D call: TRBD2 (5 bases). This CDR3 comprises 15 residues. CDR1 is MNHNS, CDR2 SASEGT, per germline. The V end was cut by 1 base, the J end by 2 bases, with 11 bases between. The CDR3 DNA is TGTGCCAGCAGTGAAGTCGGGGTAAGACAAGAGACCCAGTACTTC. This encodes CASSEVGVRQETQYF.

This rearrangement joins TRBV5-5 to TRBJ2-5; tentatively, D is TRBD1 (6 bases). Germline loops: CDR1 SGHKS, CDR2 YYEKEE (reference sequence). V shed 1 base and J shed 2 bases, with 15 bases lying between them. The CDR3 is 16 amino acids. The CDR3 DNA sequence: TGTGCCAGCAGCTTGAACGTAGGACAGATACAAGAGACCCAGTACTTC. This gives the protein CASSLNVGQIQETQYF.

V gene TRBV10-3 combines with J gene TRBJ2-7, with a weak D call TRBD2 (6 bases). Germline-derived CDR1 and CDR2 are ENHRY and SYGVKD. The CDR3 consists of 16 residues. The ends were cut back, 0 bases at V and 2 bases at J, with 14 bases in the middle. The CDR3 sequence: CAISESTAGPPYEQYF. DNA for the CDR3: TGTGCCATCAGTGAGTCGACGGCGGGGCCTCCCTACGAGCAGTACTTC.

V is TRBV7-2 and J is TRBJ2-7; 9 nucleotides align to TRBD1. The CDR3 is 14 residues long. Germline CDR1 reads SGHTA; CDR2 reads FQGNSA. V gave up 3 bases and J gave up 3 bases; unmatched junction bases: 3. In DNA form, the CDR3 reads TGTGCCAGCAGCTTCGGGACAGGGCTCTACGAGCAGTACTTC. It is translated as CASSFGTGLYEQYF. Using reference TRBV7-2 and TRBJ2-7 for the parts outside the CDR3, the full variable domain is GAGVSQSPSNKVTEKGKDVELRCDPISGHTALYWYRQSLGQGLEFLIYFQGNSAPDKSGLPSDRFSAERTGGSVSTLTIQRTQQEDSAVYLCASSFGTGLYEQYFGPGTRLTVT.

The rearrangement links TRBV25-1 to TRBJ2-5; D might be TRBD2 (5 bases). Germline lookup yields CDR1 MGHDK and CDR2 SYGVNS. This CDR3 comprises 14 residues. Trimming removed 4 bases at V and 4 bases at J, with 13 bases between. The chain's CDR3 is CASSGDYQRETQYF. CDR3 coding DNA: TGTGCCAGCAGTGGAGACTATCAACGAGAGACCCAGTACTTC.

The CDR3 coding sequence is TGTGCCAGCAGTATTAGCGGGAGGAACTACAATGAGCAGTTCTTC. Its translation: CASSISGRNYNEQFF. This rearrangement joins TRBV28 to TRBJ2-1; 10 bases line up with TRBD2. The J segment lost 3 bases and the V segment lost 5 bases, leaving 4 bases of the junction unmatched. The CDR3 contains 15 residues. In germline, CDR1 is MDHEN, CDR2 SYDVKM.

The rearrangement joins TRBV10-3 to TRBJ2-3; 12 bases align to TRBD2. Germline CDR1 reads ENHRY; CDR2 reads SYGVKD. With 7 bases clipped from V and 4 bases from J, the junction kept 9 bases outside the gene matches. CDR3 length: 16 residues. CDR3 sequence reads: CAIMKGTSGLSDTQYF. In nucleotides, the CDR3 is TGTGCCATCATGAAGGGGACTAGCGGGTTGTCAGATACGCAGTATTTT.

Here the CDR3 DNA reads TGTGCCAGCAGGGTTACCGGGACAGGGGGCTCCCCTTCCAAAAACATTCAGTACTTC. Its translation: CASRVTGTGGSPSKNIQYF. This chain joins TRBV2 and TRBJ2-4, with TRBD1 matching over 12 bases. In germline, CDR1 is SNHLY, CDR2 FYNNEI. The CDR3 spans 19 residues. The junction had 14 bases not matched to a gene; V was cut back by 6 bases and J by 2 bases.

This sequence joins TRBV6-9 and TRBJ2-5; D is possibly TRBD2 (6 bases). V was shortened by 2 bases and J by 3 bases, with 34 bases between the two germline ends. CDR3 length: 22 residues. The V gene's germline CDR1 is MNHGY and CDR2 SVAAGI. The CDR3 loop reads CASSYHPAQRTTLRPFKETQYF. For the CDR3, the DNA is TGTGCCAGCAGTTATCATCCCGCCCAGCGGACTACTCTTCGCCCTTTCAAAGAGACCCAGTACTTC.

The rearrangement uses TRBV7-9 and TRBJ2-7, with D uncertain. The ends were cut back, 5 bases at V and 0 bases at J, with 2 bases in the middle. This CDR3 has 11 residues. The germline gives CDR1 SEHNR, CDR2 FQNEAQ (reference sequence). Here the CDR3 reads CASSHSYEQYF. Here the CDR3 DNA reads TGTGCCAGCAGCCACTCCTACGAGCAGTACTTC.

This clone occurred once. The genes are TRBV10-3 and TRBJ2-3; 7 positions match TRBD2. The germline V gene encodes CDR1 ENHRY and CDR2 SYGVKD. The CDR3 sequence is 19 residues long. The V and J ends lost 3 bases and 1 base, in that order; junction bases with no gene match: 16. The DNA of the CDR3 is TGTGCCATCAGTGACAGACTATTTGTTTGGGAGGGACGCACAGATACGCAGTATTTT. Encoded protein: CAISDRLFVWEGRTDTQYF.

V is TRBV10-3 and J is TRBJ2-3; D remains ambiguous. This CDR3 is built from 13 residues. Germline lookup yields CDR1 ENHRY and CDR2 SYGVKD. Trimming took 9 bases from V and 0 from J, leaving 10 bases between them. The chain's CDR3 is CAISGLSTDTQYF. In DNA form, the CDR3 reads TGTGCCATTTCAGGCCTTAGCACAGATACGCAGTATTTT.

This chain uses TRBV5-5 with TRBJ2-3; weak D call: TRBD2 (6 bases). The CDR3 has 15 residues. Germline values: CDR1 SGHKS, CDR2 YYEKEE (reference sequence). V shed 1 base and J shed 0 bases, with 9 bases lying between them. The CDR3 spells CASSLLAESTDTQYF. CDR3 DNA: TGTGCCAGCAGCTTGTTAGCGGAGAGCACAGATACGCAGTATTTT.

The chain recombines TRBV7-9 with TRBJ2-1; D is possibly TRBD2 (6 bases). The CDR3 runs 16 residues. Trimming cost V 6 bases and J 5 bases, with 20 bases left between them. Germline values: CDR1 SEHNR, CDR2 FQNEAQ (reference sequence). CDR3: CASRKGTPQGHNEQFF. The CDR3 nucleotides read TGTGCCAGCAGAAAGGGGACTCCACAAGGGCACAATGAGCAGTTCTTC.

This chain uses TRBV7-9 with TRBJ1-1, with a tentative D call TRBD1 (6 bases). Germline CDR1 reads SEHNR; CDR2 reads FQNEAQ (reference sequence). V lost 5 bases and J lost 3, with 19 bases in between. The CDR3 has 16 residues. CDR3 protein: CASSPHRGGRDTEAFF. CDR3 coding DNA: TGTGCCAGCAGCCCCCACCGGGGGGGCAGGGACACTGAAGCTTTCTTT.

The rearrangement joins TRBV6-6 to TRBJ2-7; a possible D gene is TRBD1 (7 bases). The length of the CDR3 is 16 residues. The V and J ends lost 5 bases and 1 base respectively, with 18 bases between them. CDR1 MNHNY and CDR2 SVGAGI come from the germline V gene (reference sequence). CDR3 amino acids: CASSPSGGPASYEQYF. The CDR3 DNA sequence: TGTGCCAGCAGTCCTTCAGGGGGGCCAGCATCCTACGAGCAGTACTTC.

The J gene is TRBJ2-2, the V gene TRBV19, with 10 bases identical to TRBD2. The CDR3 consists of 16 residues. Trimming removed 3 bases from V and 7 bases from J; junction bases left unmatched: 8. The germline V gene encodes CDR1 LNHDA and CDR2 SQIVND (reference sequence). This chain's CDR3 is CASSIYASGRVGELFF. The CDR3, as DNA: TGTGCCAGTAGTATTTATGCTAGCGGGAGAGTCGGGGAGCTGTTTTTT.

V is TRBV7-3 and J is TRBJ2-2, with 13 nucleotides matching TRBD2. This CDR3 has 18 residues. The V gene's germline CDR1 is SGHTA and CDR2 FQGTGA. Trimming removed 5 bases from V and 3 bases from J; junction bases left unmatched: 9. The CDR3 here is CASSHGLAGEGDTGELFF. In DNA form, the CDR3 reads TGTGCCAGCAGCCACGGACTAGCGGGAGAGGGGGACACCGGGGAGCTGTTTTTT.

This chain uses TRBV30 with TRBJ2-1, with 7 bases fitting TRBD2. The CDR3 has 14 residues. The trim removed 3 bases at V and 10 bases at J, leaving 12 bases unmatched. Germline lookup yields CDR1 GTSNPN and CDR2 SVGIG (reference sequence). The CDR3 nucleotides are TGTGCCTGGAGAGCTGCGGGGGTACAATGGGAGCAGTTCTTC. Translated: CAWRAAGVQWEQFF. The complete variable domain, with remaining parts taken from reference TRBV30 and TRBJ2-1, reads SQTIHQWPATLVQPVGSPLSLECTVEGTSNPNLYWYRQAAGRGLQLLFYSVGIGQISSEVPQNLSASRPQDRQFILSSKKLLLSDSGFYLCAWRAAGVQWEQFFGPGTRLTVL.

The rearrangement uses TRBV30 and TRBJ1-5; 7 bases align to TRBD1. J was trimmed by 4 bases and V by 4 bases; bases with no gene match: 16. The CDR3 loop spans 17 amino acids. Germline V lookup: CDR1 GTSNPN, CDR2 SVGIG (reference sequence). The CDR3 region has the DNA TGTGCCTGGACCACCAGGGACAGACAAGACCTAAATCAGCCCCAGCATTTT. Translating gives CAWTTRDRQDLNQPQHF.